These 18 T cell receptor beta chains came from one sample sequenced in a study of CD8+CD57+ T cells in acquired aplastic anemia. Investigators profiled TCR beta VDJ and CDR3 from genomic DNA template. TCRdb re-derived calls from the reads in MiXCR, one entry per CDR3 protein. The sample contains 350,000 to 450,000 distinct CDR3 sequences, 65% to 75% of which appear only once. Input material: sorted CD4+, CD8+, or CD8+CD57+ T cells (not recorded which) from PBMCs. All receptors derive from a human donor in good health, serving as a control.

There are a few counts of this clonotype. Sequence at one end of the junction differs from germline and may be a read error. The chain carries TRBV2 and TRBJ2-3; TRBD1 agrees at 11 bases. The CDR3 covers 12 residues. Germline values: CDR1 SNHLY, CDR2 FYNNEI. The CDR3 DNA reads TGTGCCAGCAATCCTCCGGGACAGGGGGTACATTTT. It translates to CASNPPGQGVHF.

This clonotype was observed at least ten times. This chain links TRBV11-3 with TRBJ2-1; D is possibly TRBD2 (6 bases). CDR1 SGHNT and CDR2 YENEEA come from the germline V gene. The CDR3 sequence is 13 residues long. V gave up 5 bases and J gave up 9 bases, with 14 bases separating them. For the CDR3, the DNA is TGTGCCAGCAGCAGGGACTGGCAAAGTGAGCAGTTCTTC. Residues: CASSRDWQSEQFF.

The chain employs TRBV4-3 and TRBJ1-6; tentatively, D is TRBD1 (5 bases). Germline CDR1 is LGHNA and CDR2 is YSLEER. V lost 5 bases to trimming and J lost 6 bases, with 11 bases between them. The CDR3 loop spans 14 amino acids. DNA of the CDR3: TGCGCCAGCAGCTCAGGGTTTGGTAATTCACCCCTCCACTTT. It specifies CASSSGFGNSPLHF.

As to this clonotype: A read error may account for a junction end that differs from germline. The genes are TRBV20-1 and TRBJ1-2; D may be TRBD1 (6 bases). CDR1 and CDR2 (germline): DFQATT, SNEGSKA (reference sequence). CDR3 length: 11 amino acids. CDR3 DNA: TGCAGTGTGTCGTGGACAGATAGCTACGCCTTC. The encoded protein is CSVSWTDSYAF.

About this clonotype itself: One end of the junction fails to match germline, which may point to a read error. The chain uses TRBV7-9 and TRBJ1-5, with D possibly being TRBD1 (5 bases). Germline-derived CDR1 and CDR2 are SEHNR and FQNEAQ (reference sequence). The CDR3 is made up of 14 amino acids. The CDR3 region is CASTTGGKNRPQHF. The CDR3 DNA reads as TGTGCCAGCACCACGGGGGGAAAGAATCGGCCCCAGCATTTT.

This clonotype showed up just a few times. The chain is built from TRBV12-3 or TRBV12-4 and TRBJ1-2; D is ambiguous. CDR3 size: 15 residues. V lost 5 bases and J 2 bases, leaving 15 bases between the germline ends. CDR3 residues: CASSTMAGWNYGYTF. The CDR3 region has the DNA TGTGCCAGCAGTACTATGGCGGGGTGGAACTATGGCTACACCTTC.

The V and J genes are TRBV10-3 and TRBJ2-7, with D tentatively TRBD2 (6 bases). The CDR3 spans 13 residues. The germline V gene has CDR1 ENHRY and CDR2 SYGVKD. V dropped 8 bases and J dropped 1 base, with 12 bases sitting between them. The CDR3 DNA sequence: TGTGCCATCGCGTTTGGGGGGTCCTACGAGCAGTACTTC. As protein: CAIAFGGSYEQYF.

This clonotype was seen a single time. The CDR3 sequence: CATSRRQGASEKLFF. The DNA for the CDR3 is TGTGCCACCAGCAGAAGACAGGGGGCAAGTGAAAAACTGTTTTTT. The chain carries TRBV15 and TRBJ1-4; the match to TRBD1 covers 10 bases. The J segment lost 7 bases and the V segment lost 2 bases, leaving 4 bases of the junction unmatched. The CDR3 covers 15 residues. Germline lookup yields CDR1 LNHNV and CDR2 YYDKDF (reference sequence).

Comment on this clonotype: The junction departs from the called germline gene at one end, perhaps through a read error. The chain is built from TRBV7-2 and TRBJ2-5, with D hard to call. CDR3 length: 13 residues. Germline loops: CDR1 SGHTA, CDR2 FQGNSA. The CDR3, as DNA: TGTGCCAGCAGCTTAATTCTCCAAGATACCCAGTACTTC. Its translation: CASSLILQDTQYF.

This chain links TRBV5-1 with TRBJ1-3; D remains ambiguous. The germline CDR1 and CDR2 sequences are SGHRS and YFSETQ. Between the trimmed V and J ends, which lost 4 bases and 1 base, there was a span of 15 bases. This CDR3 spans 16 amino acids. The CDR3 nucleotides read TGCGCCAGCAGCGATCAATCACGGGCTTCTGGAAACACCATATATTTT. This translates into CASSDQSRASGNTIYF.

This sequence joins TRBV20-1 and TRBJ1-2, with D tentatively TRBD1 (5 bases). Trimming removed 2 bases at V and 0 bases at J, with 10 bases between. Germline-derived CDR1 and CDR2 are DFQATT and SNEGSKA (reference sequence). This CDR3 region has 14 residues. In nucleotides, the CDR3 is TGCAGTGCTAGATTGCAAGGGGCTAACTATGGCTACACCTTC. It is translated as CSARLQGANYGYTF.

V and J are TRBV20-1 and TRBJ2-7; D ambiguous. Germline V CDR1 and CDR2: DFQATT, SNEGSKA (reference sequence). Trimming took off 6 bases at V and 8 bases at J, with 20 bases between the two ends. This CDR3 is 13 amino acids long. CDR3 residues: CSAPDGLTLKQYF. The CDR3 nucleotides read TGCAGTGCCCCTGACGGGCTGACGCTCAAGCAGTACTTC.

There are many counts of this clonotype. V gene TRBV7-9 combines with J gene TRBJ2-5; D unresolved. The CDR3 covers 13 residues. CDR1 SEHNR and CDR2 FQNEAQ come from the germline V gene (reference sequence). The germline V and J ends were trimmed by 3 bases and 2 bases, with 7 bases remaining between them. The CDR3 loop reads CASSLSAQETQYF. In nucleotides, the CDR3 is TGTGCCAGCAGCTTGTCAGCTCAAGAGACCCAGTACTTC.

This clonotype occurred a few times. This rearrangement joins TRBV10-3 to TRBJ2-1; 12 nucleotides agree with TRBD2. Germline CDR1 ENHRY, CDR2 SYGVKD. This CDR3 has 14 residues. The junction had 4 bases not matched to a gene; V was cut back by 6 bases and J by 7 bases. Here the CDR3 DNA reads TGTGCCATCAGGTCTAGCGGGGGGGCGAATGAGCAGTTCTTC. Its protein product is CAIRSSGGANEQFF.

This chain joins TRBV20-1 and TRBJ2-3; 10 nucleotides agree with TRBD1. Germline-derived CDR1 and CDR2 are DFQATT and SNEGSKA (reference sequence). V dropped 4 bases and J dropped 7; count of bases not matched to a gene: 8. The CDR3 spans 14 residues. The CDR3 here is CSANGQGEEHTQYF. The CDR3 DNA sequence: TGCAGTGCTAATGGACAGGGGGAAGAGCATACGCAGTATTTT.

This chain uses TRBV12-3 or TRBV12-4 with TRBJ2-7; TRBD1 matches 7 bases. The CDR3 is 15 amino acids. V trimming: 6 bases; J trimming: 9 bases; junction bases outside the gene matches: 17. The CDR3 DNA follows: TGTGCCAGCAGACCAGCGGCAGGACAGGCCTTTCGGCAGTACTTC. Translating gives CASRPAAGQAFRQYF.

With regard to this clonotype: One junction end does not reproduce the germline sequence, and a read error may be involved. This chain joins TRBV15 and TRBJ1-4; no clear D gene. The CDR3 is made up of 15 amino acids. The V gene's germline CDR1 is LNHNV and CDR2 YYDKDF (reference sequence). The CDR3 nucleotides are TGTGCCACCAGAAGAGACACGGTCGTTAATGAAAAACTGTTTTTT. Protein product: CATRRDTVVNEKLFF.

J is TRBJ2-7 and V is TRBV11-2; the match to TRBD1 covers 9 bases. V lost 5 bases to trimming and J lost 3 bases; unmatched junction nucleotides: 2. CDR1 is SGHAT and CDR2 is FQNNGV in the germline V gene. The CDR3 sequence is 13 residues long. In DNA, the CDR3 is TGTGCCAGCAGCATGGGACAGGGCTACGAGCAGTACTTC. The encoded protein is CASSMGQGYEQYF. The variable domain in full, with the rest retrieved from reference TRBV11-2 and TRBJ2-7, is EAGVAQSPRYKIIEKRQSVAFWCNPISGHATLYWYQQILGQGPKLLIQFQNNGVVDDSQLPKDRFSAERLKGVDSTLKIQPAKLEDSAVYLCASSMGQGYEQYFGPGTRLTVT.